This is a list of T cell receptor beta chains from one sample in a study of OX40 agonist ivuxolimab in advanced cancers. Here immunoSEQ multiplex PCR was the method, and the copy in TCRdb shows in-frame clones only, minus some. There are roughly 80,000 clones in the sample; 85% occur only once, and less than 0.75% lies in the top ten. The sequenced sample was CD4+ or CD8+ T cells sorted from blood, obtained in a trial of the OX40 agonist ivuxolimab. The receptors shown here come from an adult with an advanced solid tumor such as melanoma, head and neck, liver or kidney cancer. CDR3s include the opening cysteine and the closing phenylalanine or tryptophan. Fields, in order: clone size, J gene, V gene, D gene, CDR3 DNA, CDR3 protein. A D gene is named only where the DNA matches it firmly. Clone sizes are given selectively: once, few, many, or a class where the clone is expanded.

once | TRBJ1-2 | TRBV18 | - | TGTGCCAGCTCACCACCCCAGAACTATGGCTACACCTTC | CASSPPQNYGYTF
- | TRBJ1-3 | TRBV6-5 | TRBD1 | TGTGCCAGCAGTTACACGGGACAGGGAACTGGAAACACCATATATTTT | CASSYTGQGTGNTIYF
- | TRBJ2-5 | TRBV7-2 | - | TGTGCCAGCAGCGGGGGGGCAGGGGTCGGGACCCAGTACTTC | CASSGGAGVGTQYF
- | TRBJ2-7 | TRBV19 | - | TGTGCCAGTAGTATTAAAGGGTTCGTCTCCTACGAGCAGTACTTC | CASSIKGFVSYEQYF
few | TRBJ2-7 | TRBV4-1 | TRBD2 | TGCGCCAGCAGCCAGGGGACTAGCGGGTGGTCCTACGAGCAGTACTTC | CASSQGTSGWSYEQYF
- | TRBJ2-7 | TRBV7-2 | - | TGTGCCAGCAGCTCTTCGACAGTGAGCTCCTACGAGCAGTACTTC | CASSSSTVSSYEQYF
- | TRBJ2-1 | TRBV7-7 | - | TGTGCCAGCAGCTTAGCGGAGGGGGATGAGCAGTTCTTC | CASSLAEGDEQFF
- | TRBJ1-2 | TRBV7-2 | - | TGTGCCAGCAGCTTAGCTCGTGGGGCGGGCTATGGCTACACCTTC | CASSLARGAGYGYTF
- | TRBJ1-1 | TRBV2 | - | TGTGCCAGCAGGCAGGGGTACACTGAAGCTTTCTTT | CASRQGYTEAFF
- | TRBJ2-6 | TRBV5-3 | - | TGTGCCAGAAGCTTGGGGCCGGATGGGGCCAACGTCCTGACTTTC | CARSLGPDGANVLTF
- | TRBJ2-7 | TRBV19 | - | TGTGCCAGTAGTAGAGACAGTACCTACGAGCAGTACTTC | CASSRDSTYEQYF
- | TRBJ1-3 | TRBV6-1 | TRBD1 | TGTGCCAGCATTCGAGACAGGGATGGAAACACCATATATTTT | CASIRDRDGNTIYF
- | TRBJ1-2 | TRBV7-9 | - | TGTGCCAGCAGCCCTCGCGTGGGTCTAGTAGGCTACACCTTC | CASSPRVGLVGYTF
- | TRBJ2-7 | TRBV29-1 | - | TGCAGCGTGGGGAACAGGGTCGAGCAGTACTTC | CSVGNRVEQYF
- | TRBJ2-3 | TRBV6-1 | - | TGTGCCAGCATCGTAGGTATTAGCACAGATACGCAGTATTTT | CASIVGISTDTQYF
- | TRBJ1-5 | TRBV27 | - | TGTGCCAGCAGTACGACAGGCCAGCCCCAGCATTTT | CASSTTGQPQHF
- | TRBJ1-1 | TRBV18 | - | TGTGCCAGCTCACCACCGAACCGACAGAAGAACACTGAAGCTTTCTTT | CASSPPNRQKNTEAFF
- | TRBJ2-1 | TRBV5-1 | - | TGCGCCAGCAGCTTTGCCGGGCTGGGTGAGCAGTTCTTC | CASSFAGLGEQFF
- | TRBJ1-4 | TRBV5-1 | - | TGCGCCAGCAGCTTGGAAGCCAGAGAACATGAAAAACTGTTTTTT | CASSLEAREHEKLFF